Here is one T cell receptor (beta chain) with its context. Its antigen is currently unknown. Per the germline V gene, CDR1 is SEHNR and CDR2 is FQNEAQ (reference sequence). V trimming: 4 bases; J trimming: 3 bases; junction bases outside the gene matches: 6. This CDR3 is built from 14 residues. Clones were sequenced by immunoSEQ multiplex PCR, and TCRdb holds only the in-frame ones, with some missing. This sample has more than 550,000 clones; about nine tenths occur once, and the top ten carry approximately 35%. This sample is part of a study of shared clonotypes between healthy human individuals. Turning to the study itself: With ages of 18 to 49, the donors were a couple of women and a few men.

Study-wide results and limits: Roughly 5% was the fraction of naive CD4 clonotypes found shared across a handful of donors.

The source material was memory CD8+ T cells from PBMCs. Subset described: CD45RO+ cells pooled with CCR7-negative TemRA cells. This clonotype originated in a young man in good health. Some clones in this sample may be carry-over from other donors' samples. The chain has TRBV7-9 and TRBJ2-7, with 7 nucleotides matching TRBD1. The CDR3 nucleotides are TGTGCCAGCAGCTCCCTGGGACAGAACTACGAGCAGTACTTC. This sequence encodes CASSSLGQNYEQYF.